Here is one T cell receptor beta chain with its context. The antigen remains undetermined. These data belong to a study of beta chain features in type 1 diabetes. General study findings and limits: PCR might show a preference for shorter templates, equally across patients and controls. For cells with high TCR expression, cDNA sequencing could yield over-representation. All four CD4+ subsets of Type 1 diabetes patients contained TCRB CDR3s that were moderately but significantly shorter.

Germline V gives CDR1 SSHAT, CDR2 FNYEAQ (reference sequence). V was trimmed by 5 bases and J by 0 bases, leaving 10 bases between them. The CDR3 is made up of 15 amino acids. All of the isolated RNA was reverse transcribed, so expressed TCRB transcripts were sequenced. The average read count of naive, central memory and regulatory T cell samples was about 3.57 million. Sequencing was performed with immunoSEQ multiplex PCR; in TCRdb, only in-frame clones are kept and a portion is missing. The data hold about 320,000 clones, with around 15% observed a single time. This clonotype was sampled from a man younger than 45 in good health. What was sequenced was central memory CD4+ T cells from blood. The chain uses TRBV7-7 and TRBJ2-2; D possibly corresponds to TRBD2 (6 bases). DNA of the CDR3: TGTGCCAGCAGCCGCGGGGTTCCGAACACCGGGGAGCTGTTTTTT. It encodes CASSRGVPNTGELFF.